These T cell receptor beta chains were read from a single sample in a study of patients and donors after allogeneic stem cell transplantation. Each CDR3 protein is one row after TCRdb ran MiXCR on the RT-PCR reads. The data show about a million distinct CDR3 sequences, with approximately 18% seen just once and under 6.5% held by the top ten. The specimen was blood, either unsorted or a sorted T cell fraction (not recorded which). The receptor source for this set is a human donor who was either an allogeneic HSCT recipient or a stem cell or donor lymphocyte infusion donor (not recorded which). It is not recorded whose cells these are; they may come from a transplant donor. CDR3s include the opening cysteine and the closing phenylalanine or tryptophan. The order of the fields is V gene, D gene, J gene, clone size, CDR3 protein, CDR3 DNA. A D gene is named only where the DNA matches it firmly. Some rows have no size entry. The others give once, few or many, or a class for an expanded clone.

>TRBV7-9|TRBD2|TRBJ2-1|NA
CASSPPTSGRNEQFF
TGTGCCAGCAGCCCCCCCACTAGCGGGAGAAATGAGCAGTTCTTC
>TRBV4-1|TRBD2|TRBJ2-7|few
CASSPATSPGYEQYF
TGCGCCAGCAGCCCCGCGACTAGCCCAGGGTACGAGCAGTACTTC
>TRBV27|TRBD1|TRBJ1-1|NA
CATKEMQGGNTEAFF
TGTGCCACCAAGGAAATGCAGGGGGGGAACACTGAAGCTTTCTTT
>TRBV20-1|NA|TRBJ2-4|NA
CSASGGDLAKNIQYF
TGCAGTGCTAGCGGAGGCGACCTAGCCAAAAACATTCAGTACTTC
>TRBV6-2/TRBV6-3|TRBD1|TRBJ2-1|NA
CASRGDRVGEQFF
TGTGCCAGCAGAGGGGACAGGGTTGGTGAGCAGTTCTTC
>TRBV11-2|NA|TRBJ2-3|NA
CASSSSGRRLTTDTQYF
TGTGCCAGCAGCTCCTCTGGTCGGCGCCTTACCACAGATACGCAGTATTTT
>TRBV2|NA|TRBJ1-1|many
CASSVTGTEAFF
TGTGCCAGCAGTGTTACGGGGACTGAAGCTTTCTTT
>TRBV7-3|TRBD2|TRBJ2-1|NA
CASSLFTSGGELLINEQFF
TGTGCCAGCAGCTTATTCACTAGCGGGGGGGAGCTGCTAATTAATGAGCAGTTCTTC
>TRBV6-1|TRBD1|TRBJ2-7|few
CASRGYRGNPYEQYF
TGTGCCAGCAGGGGTTACAGGGGGAACCCCTACGAGCAGTACTTC
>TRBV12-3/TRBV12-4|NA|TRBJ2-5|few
CASSPTSETQYF
TGTGCCAGCAGTCCGACTTCCGAGACCCAGTACTTC
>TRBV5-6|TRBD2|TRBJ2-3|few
CASSLPSGKGDTQYF
TGTGCCAGCAGCTTGCCTAGCGGGAAGGGGGATACGCAGTATTTT
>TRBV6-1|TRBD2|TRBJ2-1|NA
CASREPGLAGLNEQFF
TGTGCCAGCAGGGAACCGGGACTAGCGGGGCTAAATGAGCAGTTCTTC
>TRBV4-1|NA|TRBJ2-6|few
CASSQFNVLTF
TGCGCCAGCAGCCAGTTCAACGTCCTGACTTTC
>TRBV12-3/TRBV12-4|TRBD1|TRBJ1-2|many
CASRYQGVGGYTF
TGTGCCAGCAGATACCAGGGGGTTGGCGGCTACACCTTC
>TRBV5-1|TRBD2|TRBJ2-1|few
CASSLRPGGLKYNEQFF
TGCGCCAGCAGCTTGCGTCCGGGAGGATTAAAATACAATGAGCAGTTCTTC
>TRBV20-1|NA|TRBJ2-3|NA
CSASPRNTDTQYF
TGCAGTGCTAGCCCTAGAAACACAGATACGCAGTATTTT
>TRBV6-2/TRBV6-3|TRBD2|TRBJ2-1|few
CASGGLAGGPVNEQFF
TGTGCCAGCGGGGGACTAGCGGGAGGGCCGGTCAATGAGCAGTTCTTC
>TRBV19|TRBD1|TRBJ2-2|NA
CASLTTTGEFSGELFF
TGTGCCAGCCTGACGACGACAGGGGAGTTCAGCGGGGAGCTGTTTTTT
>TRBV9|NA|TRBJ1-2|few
CASSDGGHGLYGYTF
TGTGCCAGCAGCGACGGAGGACATGGGCTCTATGGCTACACCTTC
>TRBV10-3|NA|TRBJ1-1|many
CAIRAPGPNTEAFF
TGTGCCATCAGGGCCCCGGGACCGAACACTGAAGCTTTCTTT
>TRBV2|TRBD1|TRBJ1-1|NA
CARAWDRDGNTEAFF
TGTGCCCGCGCCTGGGACAGGGATGGGAACACTGAAGCTTTCTTT
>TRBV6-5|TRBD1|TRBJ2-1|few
CASSYRNTGGEQFF
TGTGCCAGCAGTTACCGAAACACAGGGGGCGAGCAGTTCTTC
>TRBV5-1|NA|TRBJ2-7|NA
CASRGQSSVVYEQYF
TGCGCCAGCAGAGGACAGTCGAGTGTGGTCTACGAGCAGTACTTC
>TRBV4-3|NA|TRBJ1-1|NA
CASSQEKKNYQNTEAFF
TGCGCCAGCAGCCAAGAGAAGAAGAATTATCAGAACACTGAAGCTTTCTTT
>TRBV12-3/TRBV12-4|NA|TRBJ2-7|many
CASSLSGLTYEQYF
TGTGCCAGCAGTTTATCGGGGTTAACCTACGAGCAGTACTTC
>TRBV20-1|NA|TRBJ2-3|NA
CRAGPPTDTQYF
TGCAGGGCAGGGCCACCTACAGATACGCAGTATTTT
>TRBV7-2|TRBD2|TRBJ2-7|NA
CASSTRTSAGSHEQYF
TGTGCCAGCAGCACCCGGACTAGCGCGGGGAGTCACGAGCAGTACTTC